This T cell receptor (beta chain) was recovered during a study of OX40 agonist ivuxolimab in advanced cancers. Across the whole study: Enrolled patients in dose escalation had cancers that were hepatocellular carcinoma, melanoma, renal cell or head and neck cancer. Therapy given before enrollment (anti-PD-1, anti-PD-L1 or anti-CTLA-4) was allowed, and 40% to 45% had some. Study-level findings and limits: Nonresponders, in some cases, also had low normalized T-cell clonal expansion. At doses 0.1 to 3.0 mg/kg, CD4+ and CD8+ clones expanded.

On this clone itself: Its antigen is as yet unknown.

The method was immunoSEQ multiplex PCR; TCRdb's version includes in-frame clones alone and lacks a portion of them. The data hold approximately 57,000 clones, with under 85% observed a single time. The specimen was CD4+ or CD8+ T cells sorted from blood, collected in a trial of the OX40 agonist ivuxolimab. The TCR comes from an adult with an advanced solid tumor such as melanoma, head and neck, liver or kidney cancer.

CDR3 residues: CASSVPGGRGGPGANVLTF. The CDR3 DNA reads as TGTGCCAGCAGCGTACCCGGTGGCAGGGGGGGACCTGGGGCCAACGTCCTGACTTTC. The chain uses TRBV7-3 and TRBJ2-6; D may correspond to TRBD1 or TRBD2 (7 bases each). This CDR3 spans 19 amino acids. Trimming took 5 bases from V and 2 from J, leaving 22 bases between them. Per the germline V gene, CDR1 is SGHTA and CDR2 is FQGTGA.